These 21 T cell receptor beta chains came from one sample sequenced in a study of T cells in Graves' hyperthyroidism and ophthalmopathy. The investigators amplified TCR beta CDR3 regions from RNA transcripts. First-round RT-PCR of the TCR CDR3 relied on the HTBI primer set. MiXCR, applied by TCRdb to the multiplex PCR reads, yields one record per CDR3 protein. The table has 300,000 to 400,000 distinct CDR3 sequences, about 14% seen once. Sequenced: blood. The receptor source for this set is a woman aged 30 to 39 with Graves' ophthalmopathy.

Ten or more counts support this clonotype. J is TRBJ2-1 and V is TRBV13, with 8 positions matching TRBD1. CDR3 size: 14 residues. The junction had 7 bases not matched to a gene; V was cut back by 5 bases and J by 7 bases. Germline CDR1 PRHDT, CDR2 FYEKMQ (reference sequence). The CDR3 sequence: CASSLRDRGNEQFF. The CDR3 nucleotides are TGTGCCAGCAGCCTACGCGACAGGGGTAATGAGCAGTTCTTC.

This clonotype was picked up many times. CDR3 amino acids: CASGGITEAFF. CDR3 DNA sequence: TGTGCCAGCGGGGGCATCACTGAAGCTTTCTTT. The chain employs TRBV2 and TRBJ1-1; maybe TRBD1 (6 bases). Germline values: CDR1 SNHLY, CDR2 FYNNEI. Trimming took off 8 bases at V and 4 bases at J, with 8 bases between the two ends. The CDR3 sequence is 11 residues long.

In its sample, this clonotype was seen many times. This rearrangement joins TRBV6-1 to TRBJ1-6; no clear D. Germline CDR1 is MNHNS and CDR2 is SASEGT. V was cut by 3 bases and J by 7 bases, with 16 bases left in between. The CDR3 is 16 amino acids. CDR3 protein: CASSDPRIRFNSPLHF. The CDR3 region has the DNA TGTGCCAGCAGTGACCCTCGGATCCGCTTCAATTCACCCCTCCACTTT.

This clonotype was seen many times. The chain joins TRBV20-1 to TRBJ2-5; D is possibly TRBD1 (5 bases). Trimming shortened V by 4 bases and J by 1 base, and 7 bases separated the two germline ends. CDR1 is DFQATT and CDR2 is SNEGSKA in the germline V gene (reference sequence). The CDR3 has 12 amino acids. Written as DNA, the CDR3 is TGCAGTGCTAACACAGGCCAAGAGACCCAGTACTTC. It codes for CSANTGQETQYF.

This clonotype was seen many times. The chain carries TRBV18 and TRBJ2-3, with TRBD1 identical over 7 bases. CDR3 length equals 15 residues. The junction had 5 bases not matched to a gene; V was cut back by 3 bases and J by 2 bases. The V gene's germline CDR1 is KGHSH and CDR2 LQKENI. The CDR3 is CASSPSRGFTDTQYF. The CDR3 DNA reads as TGTGCCAGCTCACCGTCCAGGGGGTTCACAGATACGCAGTATTTT.

This chain connects TRBV5-1 to TRBJ2-1; 13 nucleotides match TRBD2. After removal of 2 bases from V and 10 bases from J, the junction contained 6 bases not matched to a gene. This CDR3 is 15 amino acids long. Germline loops: CDR1 SGHRS, CDR2 YFSETQ. CDR3 residues: CASSFGLAGVWEQFF. The DNA for the CDR3 is TGCGCCAGCAGCTTTGGACTAGCGGGAGTTTGGGAGCAGTTCTTC.

The chain carries TRBV27 and TRBJ2-1, with 7 bases identical to TRBD1. Per the germline V gene, CDR1 is MNHEY and CDR2 is SMNVEV (reference sequence). J was trimmed by 3 bases and V by 5 bases; bases with no gene match: 16. This CDR3 is 18 amino acids long. The CDR3 coding sequence is TGTGCCAGCAGTCGGCAGGGGGAGCAAGGAAGGAACTACAATGAGCAGTTCTTC. This codes for CASSRQGEQGRNYNEQFF.

The chain has TRBV29-1 and TRBJ2-7, with 11 bases aligning to TRBD2. Germline V CDR1 and CDR2: SQVTM, ANQGSEA. J gave up 1 base and V 7 bases, and 0 bases lay outside the gene matches. The CDR3 is 12 residues long. The CDR3: CSGTSGSYEQYF. CDR3 nucleotides: TGCAGCGGGACTAGCGGGTCCTACGAGCAGTACTTC.

This clonotype was found a few times. The V call is TRBV5-5, the J call TRBJ1-5; D remains unclear. CDR1 and CDR2 from the germline V gene are SGHKS and YYEKEE (reference sequence). Trimming took off 4 bases at V and 7 bases at J, with 15 bases between the two ends. The CDR3 runs 14 residues. DNA for the CDR3: TGTGCCAGCAGCCCCGACTTCGGTCCGCAGCCCCAGCATTTT. It is translated as CASSPDFGPQPQHF.

This clonotype turned up a few times. A read error is possible here, since a much larger clone lies one base away. DNA of the CDR3: TGTGCCATCATCTTCAGGGGGCGATCTGGAAAACTGTTTTTT. It specifies CAIIFRGRSGKLFF. This rearrangement joins TRBV2 to TRBJ1-4, with 8 bases that match TRBD1. V shed 10 bases, J shed 10 bases, and the junction held 14 bases outside the gene matches. CDR1 SNHLY and CDR2 FYNNEI come from the germline V gene. The CDR3 is made up of 14 amino acids.

This clonotype came up a few times. The chain carries TRBV10-3 and TRBJ1-2; D perhaps matches TRBD1 (5 bases). Per the germline V gene, CDR1 is ENHRY and CDR2 is SYGVKD. Deletions cut 2 bases from V and 2 bases from J, with 12 bases between. This CDR3 is built from 15 residues. The CDR3, as DNA: TGTGCCATCAGTGAGAACCCGACAGCAAACTATGGCTACACCTTC. Protein: CAISENPTANYGYTF.

Regarding this clonotype: This may be a read error, as it is one base from a much larger clone. This sequence joins TRBV3-1 and TRBJ2-1; 8 nucleotides match TRBD1. The V gene's germline CDR1 is LGHDT and CDR2 YNNKEL (reference sequence). The CDR3 totals 12 residues. CDR3 loop: CTSSHWGQDEFF. CDR3 in DNA: TGTACCAGCAGCCACTGGGGACAGGATGAGTTCTTC.

This clonotype was detected ten times or more. The chain employs TRBV15 and TRBJ2-3; D not resolved. V lost 4 bases to trimming and J lost 0 bases, with 14 bases between them. Germline V gene lookup returns CDR1 LNHNV and CDR2 YYDKDF (reference sequence). This CDR3 has 16 amino acids. CDR3 loop: CATSIPQKGSTDTQYF. The CDR3 bases are TGTGCCACCAGCATCCCACAAAAAGGGAGCACAGATACGCAGTATTTT.

In its sample, this clonotype was seen many times. The chain joins TRBV11-2 to TRBJ2-1; weak D call: TRBD1 (6 bases). The CDR3 is made up of 15 amino acids. Germline CDR1 SGHAT, CDR2 FQNNGV. The V and J ends lost 3 bases and 0 bases respectively, with 9 bases between them. This chain's CDR3 is CASSFQGTSYNEQFF. CDR3 DNA sequence: TGTGCCAGCAGCTTCCAGGGGACCTCCTACAATGAGCAGTTCTTC.

This clonotype was observed at least ten times. The chain combines TRBV6-1 with TRBJ1-1, with 8 bases matching TRBD1. Germline-derived CDR1 and CDR2 are MNHNS and SASEGT. The CDR3 covers 13 residues. The V segment lost 7 bases and the J segment 7 bases; nucleotides outside the gene matches: 8. The CDR3 DNA reads as TGTGCCAGCACCATGGGACAGGCTGATGAAGCTTTCTTT. It specifies CASTMGQADEAFF.

This clonotype was detected ten times or more. The chain couples TRBV2 to TRBJ1-5; weak D call: TRBD1 (6 bases). The CDR3 runs to 16 residues. V lost 5 bases to trimming and J lost 0 bases, with 14 bases between them. Germline CDR1 and CDR2: SNHLY and FYNNEI. CDR3 region: CASSSERGVSNQPQHF. The CDR3 nucleotides read TGTGCCAGCAGTTCCGAAAGGGGGGTTAGCAATCAGCCCCAGCATTTT.

This clonotype was counted ten times or more. Written as DNA, the CDR3 is TGTGCCAGCAGCGTACAGGGAGTGGAAGGCTACACCTTC. Its translation is CASSVQGVEGYTF. The gene calls are TRBV7-2 and TRBJ1-2, with a tentative D call TRBD1 (6 bases). The germline V and J ends were trimmed by 5 bases and 8 bases, with 15 bases remaining between them. CDR3 length: 13 amino acids. Germline assignment: CDR1 SGHTA and CDR2 FQGNSA.

The chain links TRBV29-1 to TRBJ2-3; 9 positions match TRBD2. There are 14 residues in the CDR3. Germline V gene lookup returns CDR1 SQVTM and CDR2 ANQGSEA. Trimming at V came to 3 bases and at J to 1 base, leaving 2 bases not matched to a gene. The CDR3 region has the DNA TGCAGCGTTGACCAGCGGGGGGGCACAGATACGCAGTATTTT. Protein sequence: CSVDQRGGTDTQYF.

This clonotype was seen more than once but under ten times. The chain has TRBV4-2 and TRBJ1-3; D possibly corresponds to TRBD1 (6 bases). Trimming removed 2 bases from V and 1 base from J, with 12 bases in between. Germline CDR1 reads LGHNA; CDR2 reads YNFKEQ. The CDR3 runs 16 residues. The CDR3 DNA is TGTGCCAGCAGCCAAACATCAGGGGCATCTGGAAACACCATATATTTT. This sequence encodes CASSQTSGASGNTIYF.

This clonotype appeared many times. The CDR3 protein is CASSFIGGRGYTF. The CDR3 coding sequence is TGTGCCAGCAGTTTTATCGGGGGGAGAGGCTACACCTTC. The V gene is TRBV28, the J gene TRBJ1-2, with D perhaps matching TRBD1 (5 bases). Germline V gene sequence: CDR1 MDHEN, CDR2 SYDVKM. The CDR3 runs to 13 residues. Deletions cut 3 bases from V and 8 bases from J, with 13 bases between.

As concerns this clonotype: The junction departs from the called germline gene at one end, perhaps through a read error. The chain combines TRBV7-2 with TRBJ2-5, with TRBD2 as a possible D gene (7 bases). The CDR3 has 15 residues. Germline V gives CDR1 SGHTA, CDR2 FQGNSA. The CDR3 region has the DNA TGTGCCAGCGGCTTAAGGAGGGGGGGGCCGGGGACCCAGTACTTC. Translated: CASGLRRGGPGTQYF.